The 22 T cell receptor beta chains below come from one sample, sequenced in a study of T cell clonotyping in hematopoietic cell transplantation. Noted time point: recipient sample about 28 days before transplant, after cytoreduction. TCRdb keeps only in-frame clones here, not all; method: immunoSEQ multiplex PCR. Of around 45,000 clones listed, roughly 80% are singletons. The sequences come from peripheral blood mononuclear cells, collected before stem cell transplant. The receptor set was obtained from a man aged 60 to 75 with myelodysplastic syndrome. Some clones in this sample may be carry-over from other donors' samples.

The chain employs TRBV9 and TRBJ2-3, with 10 bases aligning to TRBD2. Germline V CDR1 and CDR2: SGDLS, YYNGEE. The CDR3 spans 18 residues. The V gene end was trimmed by 0 bases and the J gene end by 1 base; junction bases not matched to a gene: 8. The DNA for the CDR3 is TGTGCCAGCAGCGTAGCCCCTAGCGGGGGTGGGGGCACAGATACGCAGTATTTT. This translates into CASSVAPSGGGGTDTQYF.

The chain employs TRBV10-3 and TRBJ2-2; 7 bases agree with TRBD1. The J segment lost 1 base and the V segment lost 4 bases, leaving 0 bases of the junction unmatched. This CDR3 is built from 14 residues. The germline CDR1 and CDR2 sequences are ENHRY and SYGVKD. CDR3 DNA: TGTGCCATCAGTGGACAGGGGAACACCGGGGAGCTGTTTTTT. Amino acid sequence: CAISGQGNTGELFF.

J is TRBJ2-1 and V is TRBV10-3; D is possibly TRBD2 (6 bases). Germline CDR1 ENHRY, CDR2 SYGVKD. V dropped 0 bases and J dropped 5 bases, with 8 bases sitting between them. The CDR3 has 14 residues. CDR3 residues: CAISESWGDNEQFF. The DNA of the CDR3 is TGTGCCATCAGTGAGTCGTGGGGGGACAATGAGCAGTTCTTC.

The chain employs TRBV4-3 and TRBJ2-5; 7 nucleotides match TRBD1. In germline, CDR1 is LGHNA, CDR2 YSLEER. Trimming removed 0 bases from V and 2 bases from J; junction bases left unmatched: 6. The CDR3 sequence is 16 residues long. This chain's CDR3 is CASSQDYRGVQETQYF. CDR3 DNA: TGCGCCAGCAGCCAAGACTACAGGGGAGTGCAAGAGACCCAGTACTTC.

V and J are TRBV19 and TRBJ1-2, with D unresolved. Germline CDR1 reads LNHDA; CDR2 reads SQIVND (reference sequence). The CDR3 covers 16 residues. Trimming pared 6 bases from V and 2 bases from J, leaving 19 bases between. The CDR3 bases are TGTGCCAGTAGCCACGCCGGGCCCTTAAGCAACTATGGCTACACCTTC. It specifies CASSHAGPLSNYGYTF.

The rearrangement joins TRBV6-5 to TRBJ1-5; 10 bases fit TRBD1. Germline trimming cut 5 bases from V and 4 bases from J; bases unmatched to any gene: 5. This CDR3 has 15 amino acids. Germline assignment: CDR1 MNHEY and CDR2 SVGAGI. In nucleotides, the CDR3 is TGTGCCAGCAGTCCCCGACAGGGGGCAAATCAGCCCCAGCATTTT. Translating it yields CASSPRQGANQPQHF.

CDR3: CASSPKPLLARTYNEQFF. The CDR3 DNA reads as TGTGCCAGCAGCCCTAAACCCCTCCTAGCGCGCACCTACAATGAGCAGTTCTTC. The chain links TRBV7-2 to TRBJ2-1; D is possibly TRBD2 (6 bases). The germline gives CDR1 SGHTA, CDR2 FQGNSA. The V and J ends lost 5 bases and 2 bases respectively, with 22 bases between them. This CDR3 region has 18 residues.

This chain connects TRBV28 to TRBJ1-5, with D perhaps TRBD1 (6 bases). With 3 bases removed from V and 0 bases from J, the gap between germline ends came to 15 bases. The CDR3 contains 17 residues. Germline V lookup: CDR1 MDHEN, CDR2 SYDVKM. The CDR3 DNA reads as TGTGCCAGCAGTTTTACGGGGGGCCGTTATAGCAATCAGCCCCAGCATTTT. Its protein product is CASSFTGGRYSNQPQHF.

The DNA of the CDR3 is TGTGCCAGCCGCGGGTTAGTTGGCTACACCTTC. Its translation is CASRGLVGYTF. The V and J genes are TRBV28 and TRBJ1-2; D is ambiguous. V lost 8 bases and J 7 bases, leaving 11 bases between the germline ends. Germline loops: CDR1 MDHEN, CDR2 SYDVKM. The CDR3 runs 11 residues.

The chain employs TRBV6-1 and TRBJ2-7; 7 bases are a match to TRBD1. The CDR3 is 15 residues long. J lost 1 base, V lost 2 bases, and 5 bases had no gene match. Germline CDR1 and CDR2: MNHNS and SASEGT. The CDR3 region is CASSENWTGSYEQYF. In DNA, the CDR3 is TGTGCCAGCAGTGAAAACTGGACAGGTTCCTACGAGCAGTACTTC.

The chain joins TRBV2 to TRBJ1-1; weak D call: TRBD1 (6 bases). Germline V lookup: CDR1 SNHLY, CDR2 FYNNEI. The CDR3 length is 15 residues. V dropped 6 bases and J dropped 0 bases, with 14 bases sitting between them. The CDR3 DNA follows: TGTGCCAGCAGCTATACGGGACACATGAACACTGAAGCTTTCTTT. Protein sequence: CASSYTGHMNTEAFF.

J is TRBJ2-1 and V is TRBV9; 11 bases agree with TRBD2. With V trimmed by 2 bases and J by 9 bases, 7 bases remained unmatched. The CDR3 consists of 15 residues. Germline V gene lookup returns CDR1 SGDLS and CDR2 YYNGEE. The CDR3 region is CASSVGVAGGPEQFF. The CDR3 nucleotides read TGTGCCAGCAGCGTGGGAGTAGCGGGGGGGCCTGAGCAGTTCTTC.

The chain joins TRBV9 to TRBJ2-6; D is unresolved. Trimming removed 0 bases from V and 4 bases from J, with 17 bases in between. CDR1 SGDLS and CDR2 YYNGEE come from the germline V gene. The CDR3 is 18 amino acids. CDR3 residues: CASSVAPSWAAGANVLTF. Written as DNA, the CDR3 is TGTGCCAGCAGCGTAGCGCCTTCTTGGGCGGCCGGGGCCAACGTCCTGACTTTC.

The V and J genes are TRBV30 and TRBJ1-2, with D possibly being TRBD1 (6 bases). Per germline, CDR1 GTSNPN and CDR2 SVGIG (reference sequence). The CDR3 runs to 14 residues. The V and J ends lost 0 bases and 8 bases respectively, with 16 bases between them. The CDR3 protein is CAWSVHLSRGGYTF. The CDR3 DNA reads TGTGCCTGGAGTGTACATCTTTCCAGGGGCGGCTACACCTTC.

The chain uses TRBV30 and TRBJ1-1, with D tentatively TRBD1 (5 bases). V was shortened by 2 bases and J by 6 bases, with 13 bases between the two germline ends. The length of the CDR3 is 13 residues. The germline CDR1 and CDR2 sequences are GTSNPN and SVGIG (reference sequence). The CDR3 DNA is TGTGCCTGGAGTACGGGGGATTTCTCTGAAGCTTTCTTT. Its translation: CAWSTGDFSEAFF. The complete variable domain, with remaining parts taken from reference TRBV30 and TRBJ1-1, reads SQTIHQWPATLVQPVGSPLSLECTVEGTSNPNLYWYRQAAGRGLQLLFYSVGIGQISSEVPQNLSASRPQDRQFILSSKKLLLSDSGFYLCAWSTGDFSEAFFGQGTRLTVV.

This clone is a singleton in its sample. The V call is TRBV19, the J call TRBJ2-7, with 13 bases identical to TRBD2. This CDR3 region has 14 residues. Trimming at V came to 10 bases and at J to 4 bases, leaving 7 bases not matched to a gene. Per germline, CDR1 LNHDA and CDR2 SQIVND (reference sequence). The CDR3 nucleotides read TGTGCCACCGCGACTAGCGGGGGGTTTTACGAGCAGTACTTC. Translated, it gives CATATSGGFYEQYF.

J is TRBJ2-7 and V is TRBV6-5; unclear D gene. Trimming took 6 bases from V and 0 from J, leaving 6 bases between them. CDR3 length: 12 residues. The V gene's germline CDR1 is MNHEY and CDR2 SVGAGI. CDR3 bases: TGTGCCAGCAGCCTCGGCTCCTACGAGCAGTACTTC. The encoded protein is CASSLGSYEQYF.

The V call is TRBV18, the J call TRBJ1-4, with no clear D. The CDR3 is 14 residues long. The ends were cut back, 5 bases at V and 3 bases at J, with 10 bases in the middle. The germline CDR1 and CDR2 sequences are KGHSH and LQKENI. CDR3 loop: CASSTSHANEKLFF. The CDR3, as DNA: TGTGCCAGCTCAACGTCTCACGCTAATGAAAAACTGTTTTTT.

The chain links TRBV10-3 to TRBJ1-1; D remains ambiguous. This CDR3 comprises 11 residues. Germline-derived CDR1 and CDR2 are ENHRY and SYGVKD. Trimming took 4 bases from V and 7 from J, leaving 7 bases between them. CDR3 DNA: TGTGCCATCAGTGTGGAGGGTGAAGCTTTCTTT. Its translation is CAISVEGEAFF.

V gene TRBV5-1 combines with J gene TRBJ1-3; D is unclear. The CDR3 is made up of 18 amino acids. V was trimmed by 0 bases and J by 4 bases, leaving 20 bases between them. Germline V CDR1 and CDR2: SGHRS, YFSETQ. CDR3 in DNA: TGCGCCAGCAGCTTGGCCGGGTCCCATCTCTCAGCGGGAAACACCATATATTTT. Its translation is CASSLAGSHLSAGNTIYF.

This chain joins TRBV5-5 and TRBJ1-1, with 8 bases matching TRBD1. The trim removed 2 bases at V and 4 bases at J, leaving 22 bases unmatched. There are 20 residues in the CDR3. Germline V gene sequence: CDR1 SGHKS, CDR2 YYEKEE (reference sequence). CDR3 protein: CASSFKGNDWTGRRSTEAFF. The CDR3 DNA is TGTGCCAGCAGCTTTAAGGGAAATGACTGGACAGGGAGGCGGAGCACTGAAGCTTTCTTT.

The chain recombines TRBV2 with TRBJ1-5; D remains unclear. CDR1 is SNHLY, CDR2 FYNNEI, per germline. Trimming pared 4 bases from V and 7 bases from J, leaving 17 bases between. This CDR3 has 15 amino acids. This chain's CDR3 is CASSATHLSGQPQHF. The CDR3 nucleotides are TGTGCCAGCAGTGCCACCCACTTAAGCGGACAGCCCCAGCATTTT.